These T cell receptor beta chains were read from a single sample in a study of cytomegalovirus exposure and HLA in healthy donors. TCRdb's copy holds only in-frame clones and misses some; the assay was immunoSEQ multiplex PCR. The sample has 100,000 to 150,000 clones, over 60% seen once. Sequencing was performed on PBMCs. Source of these receptors: a man younger than 40 in good health and CMV-seronegative. The CDR3 runs from the conserved cysteine through the conserved F or W. The D gene is left open where the match is weak. Size tells how often a clone was seen (once, few, many) or the class of an expanded clone, and some rows leave it out.

abundance: .
v_gene: TRBV5-4
j_gene: TRBJ2-7
d_gene: .
CDR3aa: CASSFGPARAAYEQYF
CDR3nt: TGTGCCAGCAGCTTCGGTCCAGCCAGGGCGGCCTACGAGCAGTACTTC

abundance: .
v_gene: TRBV9
j_gene: TRBJ2-5
d_gene: TRBD2
CDR3aa: CASSVAQSGGFQETQYF
CDR3nt: TGTGCCAGCAGCGTAGCGCAGTCGGGGGGTTTTCAAGAGACCCAGTACTTC

abundance: .
v_gene: TRBV6-5
j_gene: TRBJ1-1
d_gene: .
CDR3aa: CASSWGREAFF
CDR3nt: TGTGCCAGCAGTTGGGGGCGTGAAGCTTTTTTT

abundance: .
v_gene: TRBV11-2
j_gene: TRBJ1-1
d_gene: TRBD1
CDR3aa: CASSPDRGRTEAFF
CDR3nt: TGTGCCAGCAGTCCCGACAGGGGGCGGACTGAAGCTTTCTTT

abundance: .
v_gene: TRBV19
j_gene: TRBJ1-1
d_gene: .
CDR3aa: CASTTEGQLWTEAFF
CDR3nt: TGTGCCAGTACCACGGAAGGACAGTTGTGGACTGAAGCTTTCTTT

abundance: .
v_gene: TRBV27
j_gene: TRBJ1-6
d_gene: .
CDR3aa: CASSLSWSSYNSPLHF
CDR3nt: TGTGCCAGCAGTTTATCGTGGAGCTCCTATAATTCACCCCTCCACTTT

abundance: few
v_gene: TRBV2
j_gene: TRBJ2-3
d_gene: TRBD2
CDR3aa: CASRLGTSGHADTQYF
CDR3nt: TGTGCCAGCAGACTTGGGACTAGCGGCCACGCAGATACGCAGTATTTT

abundance: few
v_gene: TRBV6-5
j_gene: TRBJ1-2
d_gene: .
CDR3aa: CASSYSSRGPYGYTF
CDR3nt: TGTGCCAGCAGTTACTCGAGCAGGGGACCCTATGGCTACACCTTC

abundance: .
v_gene: TRBV10-3
j_gene: TRBJ2-2
d_gene: TRBD2
CDR3aa: CAISPGLAVYGGELFF
CDR3nt: TGTGCCATCAGTCCGGGACTAGCGGTTTACGGCGGGGAGCTGTTTTTT

abundance: .
v_gene: TRBV27
j_gene: TRBJ2-1
d_gene: .
CDR3aa: CASSFGRGNPSYNEQFF
CDR3nt: TGTGCCAGCAGTTTCGGGCGGGGCAACCCCTCCTACAATGAGCAGTTCTTC

abundance: .
v_gene: TRBV6-6
j_gene: TRBJ2-1
d_gene: TRBD1
CDR3aa: CASSSAGGSYNEQFF
CDR3nt: TGTGCCAGCAGTTCGGCAGGGGGCTCGTACAATGAGCAGTTCTTC

abundance: .
v_gene: TRBV10-3
j_gene: TRBJ2-1
d_gene: .
CDR3aa: CAISGFGLQEQFF
CDR3nt: TGTGCCATCAGTGGATTCGGACTACAAGAGCAGTTCTTC

abundance: .
v_gene: TRBV30
j_gene: TRBJ1-5
d_gene: .
CDR3aa: CAWGTAVLNQPQHF
CDR3nt: TGTGCCTGGGGGACTGCAGTCCTCAATCAGCCCCAGCATTTT

abundance: .
v_gene: TRBV4-2
j_gene: TRBJ1-5
d_gene: TRBD1
CDR3aa: CASSHDRDRFDQPQHF
CDR3nt: TGTGCCAGCAGCCATGACCGGGACAGGTTCGATCAGCCCCAGCATTTT

abundance: .
v_gene: TRBV10-3
j_gene: TRBJ1-1
d_gene: TRBD1
CDR3aa: CAIRGQGNTEAFF
CDR3nt: TGTGCCATCAGAGGACAGGGTAACACTGAAGCTTTCTTT

abundance: .
v_gene: TRBV5-6
j_gene: TRBJ2-4
d_gene: TRBD1
CDR3aa: CASSGAPGTDYVPYF
CDR3nt: TGTGCCAGCAGCGGTGCCCCCGGGACAGACTACGTCCCGTACTTC

abundance: .
v_gene: TRBV28
j_gene: TRBJ1-1
d_gene: TRBD1
CDR3aa: CASSLWRDRRNTEAFF
CDR3nt: TGTGCCAGCAGTTTATGGAGGGACAGGCGGAACACTGAAGCTTTCTTT

abundance: .
v_gene: TRBV4-2
j_gene: TRBJ1-5
d_gene: .
CDR3aa: CASSQEGGNSNQPQHF
CDR3nt: TGTGCCAGCAGCCAAGAAGGAGGAAATAGCAATCAGCCCCAGCATTTT

abundance: .
v_gene: TRBV30
j_gene: TRBJ1-2
d_gene: .
CDR3aa: CAWSVRGTYGYTF
CDR3nt: TGTGCCTGGAGTGTGCGGGGGACCTATGGCTACACCTTC

abundance: once
v_gene: TRBV5-1
j_gene: TRBJ2-1
d_gene: TRBD1
CDR3aa: CASSSVAGTGKPSSYNEQFF
CDR3nt: TGCGCCAGCAGCTCCGTTGCGGGGACAGGAAAACCGAGCTCCTACAATGAGCAGTTCTTC

abundance: once
v_gene: TRBV19
j_gene: TRBJ1-1
d_gene: TRBD1
CDR3aa: CASITGESWVTEAFF
CDR3nt: TGTGCCAGTATAACAGGGGAGAGTTGGGTCACTGAAGCTTTCTTT

abundance: once
v_gene: TRBV9
j_gene: TRBJ1-6
d_gene: TRBD1
CDR3aa: CASSVPGQGNSPLHF
CDR3nt: TGTGCCAGCAGCGTCCCGGGACAGGGGAATTCACCCCTCCACTTT

abundance: once
v_gene: TRBV7-9
j_gene: TRBJ1-1
d_gene: TRBD1
CDR3aa: CASSLVGQGNTEAFF
CDR3nt: TGTGCCAGCAGCTTAGTGGGACAGGGGAACACTGAAGCTTTCTTT

abundance: once
v_gene: TRBV10-3
j_gene: TRBJ2-3
d_gene: .
CDR3aa: CAISGADTQYF
CDR3nt: TGTGCCATCAGCGGGGCAGATACGCAGTATTTT

abundance: .
v_gene: TRBV5-1
j_gene: TRBJ1-2
d_gene: TRBD1
CDR3aa: CASSIRTGDGYTF
CDR3nt: TGCGCCAGCAGCATACGGACAGGGGATGGCTACACCTTC

abundance: once
v_gene: TRBV2
j_gene: TRBJ1-2
d_gene: .
CDR3aa: CASFQVDTANYGYTF
CDR3nt: TGTGCCAGCTTCCAGGTAGACACAGCTAACTATGGCTACACCTTC

abundance: .
v_gene: TRBV28
j_gene: TRBJ1-1
d_gene: .
CDR3aa: CASSSFALGGRDEAFF
CDR3nt: TGTGCCAGCAGTTCTTTTGCTCTGGGGGGACGTGATGAAGCTTTCTTT

abundance: .
v_gene: TRBV7-2
j_gene: TRBJ2-7
d_gene: TRBD2
CDR3aa: CASSLHGGGYEQYF
CDR3nt: TGTGCCAGCAGCTTACACGGGGGGGGTTACGAGCAGTACTTC

abundance: .
v_gene: TRBV7-9
j_gene: TRBJ2-1
d_gene: TRBD2
CDR3aa: CASSLLLAGGYNEQFF
CDR3nt: TGTGCCAGCAGCTTACTTTTAGCGGGGGGATACAATGAGCAGTTCTTC

abundance: .
v_gene: TRBV7-9
j_gene: TRBJ1-3
d_gene: .
CDR3aa: CASSLGPGLASGNTIYF
CDR3nt: TGTGCCAGCAGCTTAGGCCCAGGCCTCGCCTCTGGAAACACCATATATTTT

abundance: .
v_gene: TRBV7-6
j_gene: TRBJ2-5
d_gene: .
CDR3aa: CASSPIGGGGGQETQYF
CDR3nt: TGTGCCAGCAGCCCGATAGGGGGAGGGGGTGGACAAGAGACCCAGTACTTC

abundance: .
v_gene: TRBV6-4
j_gene: TRBJ2-3
d_gene: TRBD2
CDR3aa: CASSESSGGTDTQYF
CDR3nt: TGTGCCAGCAGTGAATCCAGCGGGGGCACAGATACGCAGTATTTT

abundance: once
v_gene: TRBV7-3
j_gene: TRBJ1-2
d_gene: TRBD1
CDR3aa: CASSGQGFYGYTF
CDR3nt: TGTGCCAGCAGCGGACAGGGGTTTTATGGCTACACCTTC

abundance: .
v_gene: TRBV4-3
j_gene: TRBJ1-5
d_gene: .
CDR3aa: CASSQDGSDYQPQHF
CDR3nt: TGCGCCAGCAGCCAAGATGGAAGTGACTATCAGCCCCAGCATTTT

abundance: few
v_gene: TRBV10-3
j_gene: TRBJ1-1
d_gene: TRBD1
CDR3aa: CATGQGALRGTEAFF
CDR3nt: TGTGCCACCGGACAGGGGGCGCTTCGGGGGACTGAAGCTTTCTTT

abundance: .
v_gene: TRBV10-3
j_gene: TRBJ1-2
d_gene: .
CDR3aa: CAISLQGGSTYGYTF
CDR3nt: TGTGCCATCAGCTTACAGGGAGGGAGCACCTATGGCTACACCTTC

abundance: .
v_gene: TRBV5-1
j_gene: TRBJ2-7
d_gene: TRBD2
CDR3aa: CASSLFPLAGGGGYEQYF
CDR3nt: TGCGCCAGCAGCCTCTTCCCCTTAGCGGGAGGTGGAGGCTACGAGCAGTACTTC

abundance: .
v_gene: TRBV5-6
j_gene: TRBJ2-7
d_gene: TRBD1
CDR3aa: CASSLPPGQSYEQYF
CDR3nt: TGTGCCAGCAGCTTGCCCCCGGGACAGTCCTACGAGCAGTACTTC

abundance: .
v_gene: TRBV27
j_gene: TRBJ1-5
d_gene: .
CDR3aa: CASSLGHINQPQHF
CDR3nt: TGTGCCAGCAGTTTAGGACACATTAATCAGCCCCAGCATTTT

abundance: few
v_gene: TRBV5-6
j_gene: TRBJ1-2
d_gene: TRBD1
CDR3aa: CASSPGTGRNYGYTF
CDR3nt: TGTGCCAGCAGCCCGGGGACAGGGCGTAACTATGGCTACACCTTC

abundance: .
v_gene: TRBV9
j_gene: TRBJ2-7
d_gene: TRBD1
CDR3aa: CASSVDSGTGVYEQYF
CDR3nt: TGTGCCAGCAGCGTAGACTCCGGGACAGGGGTGTACGAGCAGTACTTC

abundance: .
v_gene: TRBV5-1
j_gene: TRBJ1-1
d_gene: .
CDR3aa: CATKRGRQEANTEAFF
CDR3nt: TGCGCCACCAAGAGGGGTCGACAGGAGGCGAACACTGAAGCTTTCTTT

abundance: .
v_gene: TRBV7-3
j_gene: TRBJ1-1
d_gene: TRBD1
CDR3aa: CASSQDRGPAFF
CDR3nt: TGTGCCAGCAGCCAGGACAGGGGACCAGCTTTCTTT

abundance: .
v_gene: TRBV19
j_gene: TRBJ1-4
d_gene: TRBD1
CDR3aa: CARPGQVNEKLFF
CDR3nt: TGTGCCAGGCCGGGACAGGTTAATGAAAAACTGTTTTTT

abundance: few
v_gene: TRBV6-1
j_gene: TRBJ1-5
d_gene: .
CDR3aa: CASNPTGSNQPQHF
CDR3nt: TGTGCCAGCAACCCTACAGGGTCCAATCAGCCCCAGCATTTT

abundance: .
v_gene: TRBV9
j_gene: TRBJ2-1
d_gene: .
CDR3aa: CASSGPVGPHSYNEQFF
CDR3nt: TGTGCCAGCAGCGGCCCCGTGGGGCCACATTCCTACAATGAGCAGTTCTTC